The next 13 T cell receptor beta chains were all read from a single sample in a study of T-cell memory formation after mild COVID-19. TCRdb ran MiXCR on the 5' RACE reads and lists one entry per CDR3 protein. The data contain 150,000 to 200,000 distinct CDR3 sequences, more than 12% of them singletons. Sequencing used PBMCs or a T cell subset sorted from them (not recorded which). These receptors all come from an adult woman who had mild COVID-19 (a few samples of this study predate the infection). Cell type and time point are not known.

The chain uses TRBV6-5 and TRBJ1-5; TRBD1 might be the D (6 bases). Trimming shortened V by 6 bases and J by 15 bases, and 24 bases separated the two germline ends. Germline loops: CDR1 MNHEY, CDR2 SVGAGI. The CDR3 sequence is 14 residues long. This CDR3 reads CASSMTGLPKFLHF. Written as DNA, the CDR3 is TGTGCCAGCAGCATGACAGGCCTCCCCAAGTTCTTGCATTTT.

This clonotype occurred a few times. The chain carries TRBV24-1 and TRBJ2-1; 10 bases align to TRBD1. Germline CDR1 KGHDR, CDR2 SFDVKD. The CDR3 spans 15 residues. J lost 5 bases, V lost 2 bases, and 2 bases had no gene match. The CDR3 loop is CATSDWDRGNNEQFF. CDR3 nucleotides: TGTGCCACCAGTGATTGGGACAGGGGAAACAATGAGCAGTTCTTC.

This clonotype was picked up many times. The CDR3, as DNA: TGCGCCAGCAGCTTGGCCAATTCAGGGGACACTGAAGCTTTCTTT. Encoded protein: CASSLANSGDTEAFF. The rearrangement uses TRBV5-1 and TRBJ1-1; weak D call: TRBD1 (6 bases). CDR1 and CDR2 from the germline V gene are SGHRS and YFSETQ. This CDR3 comprises 15 residues. V was clipped by 0 bases and J by 3 bases, with 12 bases between them.

Only a few counts were recorded for this clonotype. The chain uses TRBV7-8 and TRBJ1-1; D may be TRBD1 (6 bases). CDR3 length: 14 residues. Germline V gives CDR1 SGHVS, CDR2 FQNEAQ. V gave up 7 bases and J gave up 7 bases, with 19 bases separating them. CDR3 nucleotides: TGTGCCAGCATCCCTGGGGGGGGACACGATGAAGCTTTCTTT. This gives the protein CASIPGGGHDEAFF.

This clonotype appeared a few times. The chain uses TRBV25-1 and TRBJ1-2; 10 bases align to TRBD1. J gave up 6 bases and V 6 bases, and 4 bases lay outside the gene matches. Germline values: CDR1 MGHDK, CDR2 SYGVNS. There are 13 residues in the CDR3. The CDR3 nucleotides are TGTGCCAGCAGGGAGACAGGGGGCAATGGCTACACCTTC. Protein product: CASRETGGNGYTF.

V is TRBV6-6 and J is TRBJ1-1; D is possibly TRBD1 (5 bases). The germline V gene encodes CDR1 MNHNY and CDR2 SVGAGI (reference sequence). V was pared by 6 bases and J by 0 bases, with 20 bases between. CDR3 length equals 17 residues. The CDR3 is CASSGAVLISMNTEAFF. Here the CDR3 DNA reads TGTGCCAGCAGCGGGGCTGTACTAATTAGTATGAACACTGAAGCTTTCTTT.

The table lists this clonotype with a few counts. This rearrangement joins TRBV5-4 to TRBJ2-1; unclear D gene. CDR1 and CDR2 (germline): SGHNT, YYREEE (reference sequence). The CDR3 loop spans 12 amino acids. The V gene lost 4 bases and the J gene lost 6 bases, with 8 bases spanning the gap. The DNA of the CDR3 is TGTGCCAGCAGCCCCGACCGCAATGAGCAGTTCTTC. This gives the protein CASSPDRNEQFF.

V usage is TRBV7-9 and J usage is TRBJ1-5, with D maybe TRBD1 (5 bases). Germline CDR1 is SEHNR and CDR2 is FQNEAQ (reference sequence). V lost 4 bases and J lost 2, with 12 bases in between. CDR3 length: 15 amino acids. This chain's CDR3 is CASSSRDSGNQPQHF. The CDR3 nucleotides are TGTGCCAGCAGCTCCAGAGACAGTGGCAATCAGCCCCAGCATTTT.

The chain is built from TRBV25-1 and TRBJ2-2; D uncertain. Germline lookup yields CDR1 MGHDK and CDR2 SYGVNS. The CDR3 length is 12 residues. The V gene lost 5 bases and the J gene lost 7 bases, with 8 bases spanning the gap. CDR3 in DNA: TGTGCCAGCAGTCCACTTAACGGGGAGCTGTTTTTT. Translated, it gives CASSPLNGELFF.

This clonotype has only a few counts. The chain links TRBV7-8 to TRBJ2-2; either TRBD1 or TRBD2 may supply D (5 bases each). The CDR3 totals 18 residues. Deletions cut 4 bases from V and 6 bases from J, with 24 bases between. In germline, CDR1 is SGHVS, CDR2 FQNEAQ. In DNA form, the CDR3 reads TGTGCCAGCAGCTCGAGACAGCTAAGCTATGAGGGACCCGGGGAGCTGTTTTTT. Residues: CASSSRQLSYEGPGELFF.

The rearrangement links TRBV4-1 to TRBJ1-6, with TRBD1 identical over 7 bases. The CDR3 has 15 residues. J gave up 7 bases and V 5 bases, and 8 bases lay outside the gene matches. Germline-derived CDR1 and CDR2 are MGHRA and YSYEKL. The CDR3 sequence: CASSSWTGRNSPLHF. The CDR3 nucleotides are TGCGCCAGCAGCTCATGGACAGGCCGGAATTCACCCCTCCACTTT.

In DNA, the CDR3 is TGTGCCACCAGTGATTTGTCTAGCGATTACAATGAGCAGTTCTTC. Translated: CATSDLSSDYNEQFF. V gene TRBV24-1 combines with J gene TRBJ2-1; D perhaps matches TRBD2 (6 bases). The CDR3 runs to 15 residues. The V gene lost 0 bases and the J gene lost 4 bases, with 9 bases spanning the gap. The V gene's germline CDR1 is KGHDR and CDR2 SFDVKD.

The chain carries TRBV12-3 or TRBV12-4 and TRBJ1-2; D might be TRBD1 (5 bases). Trimming shortened V by 9 bases and J by 7 bases, and 18 bases separated the two germline ends. CDR3 length: 13 amino acids. The CDR3 DNA reads as TGTGCCAGTACTTCCAACCAGGGTTTTGGCTACACCTTC. This encodes CASTSNQGFGYTF.